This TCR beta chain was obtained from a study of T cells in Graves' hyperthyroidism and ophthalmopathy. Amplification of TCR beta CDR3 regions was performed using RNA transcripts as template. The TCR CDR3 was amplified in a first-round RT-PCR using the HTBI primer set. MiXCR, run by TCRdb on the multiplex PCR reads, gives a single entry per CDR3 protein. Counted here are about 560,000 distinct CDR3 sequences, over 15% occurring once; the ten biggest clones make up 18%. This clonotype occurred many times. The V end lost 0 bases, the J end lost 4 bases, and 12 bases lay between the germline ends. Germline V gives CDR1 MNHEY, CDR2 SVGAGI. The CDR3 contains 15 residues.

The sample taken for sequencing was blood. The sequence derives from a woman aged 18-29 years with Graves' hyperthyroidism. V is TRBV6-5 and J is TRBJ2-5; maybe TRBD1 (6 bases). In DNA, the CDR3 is TGTGCCAGCAGTTACTCGTTCAGGGGCAGAGAGACCCAGTACTTC. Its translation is CASSYSFRGRETQYF.